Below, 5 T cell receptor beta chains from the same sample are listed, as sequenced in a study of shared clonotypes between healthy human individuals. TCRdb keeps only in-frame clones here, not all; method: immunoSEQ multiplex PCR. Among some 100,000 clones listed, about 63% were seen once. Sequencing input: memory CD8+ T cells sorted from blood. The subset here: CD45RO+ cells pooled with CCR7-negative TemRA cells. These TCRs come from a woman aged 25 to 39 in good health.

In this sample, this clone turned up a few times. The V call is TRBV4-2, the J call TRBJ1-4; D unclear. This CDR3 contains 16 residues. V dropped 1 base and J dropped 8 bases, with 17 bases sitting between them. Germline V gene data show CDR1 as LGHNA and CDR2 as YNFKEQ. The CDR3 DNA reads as TGTGCCAGCAGCCAAGCTGGCGGGCGATCAGAAGAAAAACTGTTTTTT. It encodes CASSQAGGRSEEKLFF.

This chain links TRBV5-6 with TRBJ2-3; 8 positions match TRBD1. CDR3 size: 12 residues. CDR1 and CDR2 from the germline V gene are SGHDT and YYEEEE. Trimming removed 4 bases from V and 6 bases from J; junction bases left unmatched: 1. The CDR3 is CASSQGADTQYF. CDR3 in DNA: TGTGCCAGCAGCCAGGGGGCGGATACGCAGTATTTT.

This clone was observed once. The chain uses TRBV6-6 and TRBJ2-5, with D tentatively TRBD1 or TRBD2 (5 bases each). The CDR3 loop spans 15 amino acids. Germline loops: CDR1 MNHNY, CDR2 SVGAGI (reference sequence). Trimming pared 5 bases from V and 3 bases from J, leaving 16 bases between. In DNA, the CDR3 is TGTGCCAGCAGTAAACCCGGGACGGGTGAAGAGACCCAGTACTTC. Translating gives CASSKPGTGEETQYF.

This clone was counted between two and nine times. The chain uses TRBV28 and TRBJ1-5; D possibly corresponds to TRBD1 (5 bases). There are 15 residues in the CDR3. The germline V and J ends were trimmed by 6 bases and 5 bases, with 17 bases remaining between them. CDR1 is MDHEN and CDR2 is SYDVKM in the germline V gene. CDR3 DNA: TGTGCCAGCAGGAGGTGGGGCCGAACAGATCAGCCCCAGCATTTT. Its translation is CASRRWGRTDQPQHF.

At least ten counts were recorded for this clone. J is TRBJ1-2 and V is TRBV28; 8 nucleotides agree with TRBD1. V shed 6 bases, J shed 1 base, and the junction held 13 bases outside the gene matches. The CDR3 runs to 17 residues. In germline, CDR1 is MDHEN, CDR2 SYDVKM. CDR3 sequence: CASSPNRGSTFNYGYTF. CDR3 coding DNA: TGTGCCAGCAGCCCAAACAGGGGGAGTACCTTTAACTATGGCTACACCTTC.